Below are 8 T cell receptor beta chains sequenced from a single sample in a study of blood T cell repertoires in COVID-19. Some clones are missing from TCRdb's copy, which holds only in-frame ones; the method was immunoSEQ multiplex PCR. The sample consists of about 370,000 clones, 70% to 90% of them appearing once. Sequences were obtained from peripheral blood. These receptors were taken from a woman in her thirties with COVID-19, enrolled during active disease.

CDR3 sequence: CATSRSGYEQYV. The CDR3 DNA is TGTGCCACCTCTCGTTCAGGGTACGAGCAGTACGTC. V and J are TRBV7-9 and TRBJ2-7, with TRBD1 as a possible D gene (5 bases). CDR3 length: 12 residues. Germline CDR1 and CDR2: SEHNR and FQNEAQ (reference sequence). Trimming removed 10 bases at V and 4 bases at J, with 14 bases between.

V usage is TRBV30 and J usage is TRBJ1-1; a possible D gene is TRBD1 (6 bases). Between the trimmed V and J ends, which lost 2 bases and 0 bases, there was a span of 13 bases. CDR1 is GTSNPN, CDR2 SVGIG, per germline (reference sequence). The CDR3 length is 15 residues. The CDR3 DNA follows: TGTGCCTGGAGTTATACAGGGCACCTGAACACTGAAGCTTTCTTT. It translates to CAWSYTGHLNTEAFF. The full variable domain, in which reference TRBV30 and TRBJ1-1 provide the parts outside the CDR3, is SQTIHQWPATLVQPVGSPLSLECTVEGTSNPNLYWYRQAAGRGLQLLFYSVGIGQISSEVPQNLSASRPQDRQFILSSKKLLLSDSGFYLCAWSYTGHLNTEAFFGQGTRLTVV.

The rearrangement links TRBV27 to TRBJ2-1, with 7 bases that match TRBD1. Germline CDR1 is MNHEY and CDR2 is SMNVEV (reference sequence). The CDR3 sequence is 15 residues long. The V segment lost 3 bases and the J segment 2 bases; nucleotides outside the gene matches: 4. The DNA of the CDR3 is TGTGCCAGCAGTTTGGAACAGGGGACCTACAATGAGCAGTTCTTC. Translating gives CASSLEQGTYNEQFF.

The sample holds a few counts of this clone. This chain uses TRBV19 with TRBJ2-2; 8 bases are a match to TRBD1. This CDR3 has 16 residues. The germline gives CDR1 LNHDA, CDR2 SQIVND (reference sequence). J gave up 0 bases and V 5 bases, and 5 bases lay outside the gene matches. The CDR3 spells CASSLRGRTNTGELFF. The CDR3, as DNA: TGTGCCAGTAGTCTCAGGGGGCGGACGAACACCGGGGAGCTGTTTTTT.

The chain is built from TRBV27 and TRBJ2-5, with TRBD2 identical over 7 bases. V lost 6 bases, J lost 1 base, and 11 bases stayed unmatched. Germline V gives CDR1 MNHEY, CDR2 SMNVEV (reference sequence). This CDR3 has 16 amino acids. DNA of the CDR3: TGTGCCAGCAGCCGAGCTTACTCTAGCGGCCAAGAGACCCAGTACTTC. It codes for CASSRAYSSGQETQYF.

The chain is built from TRBV4-1 and TRBJ2-7, with a weak D call TRBD1 (7 bases). Trimming pared 2 bases from V and 2 bases from J, leaving 22 bases between. CDR1 is MGHRA, CDR2 YSYEKL, per germline. This CDR3 is 18 amino acids long. In DNA, the CDR3 is TGCGCCAGCAGCCAACTAGAACGCAGGGGGGATTCGACCTACGAGCAGTACTTC. Translation: CASSQLERRGDSTYEQYF.

This chain links TRBV19 with TRBJ1-5, with D possibly matching TRBD1 (5 bases). The CDR3 sequence is 15 residues long. CDR1 and CDR2 (germline): LNHDA, SQIVND (reference sequence). Trimming left V 1 base short and J 3 bases short, with 10 bases between. In DNA form, the CDR3 reads TGTGCCAGTAGTATAGGACAGACCCCCAATCAGCCCCAGCATTTT. It specifies CASSIGQTPNQPQHF.

The chain joins TRBV12-3 or TRBV12-4 to TRBJ2-7, with 7 bases lining up with TRBD1. Losses at the gene ends were 7 bases for V and 5 bases for J; bases not matched to a gene: 8. The CDR3 is made up of 13 amino acids. DNA of the CDR3: TGTGCCAGCACCTTGGGACAGTACCACGAGCAGTACTTC. Translation: CASTLGQYHEQYF.